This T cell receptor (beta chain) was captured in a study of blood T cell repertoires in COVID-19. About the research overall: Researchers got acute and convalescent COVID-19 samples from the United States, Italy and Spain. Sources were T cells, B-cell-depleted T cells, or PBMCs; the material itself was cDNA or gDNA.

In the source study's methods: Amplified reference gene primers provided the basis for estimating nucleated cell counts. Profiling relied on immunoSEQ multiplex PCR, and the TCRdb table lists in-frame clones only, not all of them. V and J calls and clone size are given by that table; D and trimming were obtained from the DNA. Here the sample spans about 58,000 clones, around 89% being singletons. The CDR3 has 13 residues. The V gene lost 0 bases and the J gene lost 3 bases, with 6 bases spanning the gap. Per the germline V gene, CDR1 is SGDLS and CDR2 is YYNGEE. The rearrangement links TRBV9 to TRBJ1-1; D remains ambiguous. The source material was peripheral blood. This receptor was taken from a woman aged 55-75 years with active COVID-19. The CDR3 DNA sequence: TGTGCCAGCAGCGTAGGCGAGTACACTGAAGCTTTCTTT. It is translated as CASSVGEYTEAFF.